Presented here are 28 T cell receptor beta chains from one specimen sequenced in a study of glioma-infiltrating T cells after dendritic cell vaccination (dated by TCRdb to 2016 to 2017). The library was prepared using the immunoSEQ multiplex PCR assay. This immuneACCESS table, as held by TCRdb, lists in-frame sequences with V and J called but not all clones. Of the missing ones, under half trace to an unresolved V gene in checked studies; the others have no known cause. The sample contains 45,000 to 50,000 clones, 85% of them found a single time. About 10% of the sample comes from the top ten. This specimen consisted of blood, obtained before dendritic cell vaccination. These receptors came from a human donor with glioblastoma.

The CDR3 nucleotides read TGTGCCAGTAGTGCCTCCGGGGCCAGCGGGAACACCATATATTTT. Its translation is CASSASGASGNTIYF. The genes are TRBV19 and TRBJ1-3, with D possibly TRBD1 on 5 matching bases. The CDR3 is 15 amino acids. Germline V gene lookup returns CDR1 LNHDA and CDR2 SQIVND (reference sequence). Trimming pared 5 bases from V and 7 bases from J, leaving 18 bases between.

The chain links TRBV7-3 to TRBJ2-1; 9 positions agree with TRBD1. Per the germline V gene, CDR1 is SGHTA and CDR2 is FQGTGA. CDR3 size: 16 residues. The V and J ends lost 0 bases and 8 bases, in that order; junction bases with no gene match: 8. CDR3 sequence: CASSLTWGQGGHEQFF. CDR3 in DNA: TGTGCCAGCAGCTTAACTTGGGGACAGGGTGGTCATGAGCAGTTCTTC.

V is TRBV10-1 and J is TRBJ2-3; 8 nucleotides line up with TRBD1. V shed 1 base and J 0 bases; nucleotides not matched to a gene: 9. The length of the CDR3 is 18 residues. In germline, CDR1 is WNHNN, CDR2 SYGVQD (reference sequence). Here the CDR3 DNA reads TGCGCCAGCAGTGAGTTCAGGGGGCTAAATCCTAGCACAGATACGCAGTATTTT. It specifies CASSEFRGLNPSTDTQYF.

Details on this clone: This specimen includes other DNA sequences encoding the same CDR3. The chain employs TRBV6-5 and TRBJ1-6; D is unresolved. From germline, CDR1 is MNHEY and CDR2 SVGAGI. CDR3 length equals 13 residues. The V and J ends lost 8 bases and 7 bases respectively, with 12 bases between them. This chain's CDR3 is CASFPRGNSPLHF. The CDR3 DNA follows: TGTGCCAGCTTCCCCCGAGGGAATTCACCCCTCCACTTT.

V is TRBV7-3 and J is TRBJ2-1; a weak D match, TRBD2 (5 bases). CDR1 is SGHTA, CDR2 FQGTGA, per germline. The CDR3 extends over 14 amino acids. V lost 2 bases and J lost 7, with 12 bases in between. The CDR3 spells CASSLGSGRNEQFF. DNA of the CDR3: TGTGCCAGCAGCTTAGGGAGTGGTAGAAATGAGCAGTTCTTC.

The gene calls are TRBV4-3 and TRBJ1-2; weak D call: TRBD1 (6 bases). Germline lookup yields CDR1 LGHNA and CDR2 YSLEER. V lost 0 bases and J 4 bases, leaving 15 bases between the germline ends. The CDR3 loop spans 16 amino acids. The CDR3 DNA reads as TGCGCCAGCAGCCAAGAGTTCGGGGGGCTTTCCTATGGCTACACCTTC. Residues: CASSQEFGGLSYGYTF.

The rearrangement links TRBV7-3 to TRBJ2-3; 7 nucleotides align to TRBD2. Trimming removed 1 base from V and 1 base from J; junction bases left unmatched: 8. Germline V lookup: CDR1 SGHTA, CDR2 FQGTGA. The CDR3 consists of 17 residues. As DNA, the CDR3 is TGTGCCAGCAGCTTAATGCCTGGGCGGGAGCGCACAGATACGCAGTATTTT. Its translation is CASSLMPGRERTDTQYF.

Turning to this clone: The junction shows a germline mismatch at one end, possibly a read error. The genes are TRBV9 and TRBJ1-2, with 9 bases that match TRBD1. Germline CDR1 is SGDLS and CDR2 is YYNGEE. This CDR3 is 14 amino acids long. CDR3 in DNA: TGTGCCAGCAGCAAGAGAGAGGGACAGGGAAGGGTGTACTTC. Protein sequence: CASSKREGQGRVYF.

The chain links TRBV10-1 to TRBJ2-6; the match to TRBD1 covers 7 bases. With 3 bases clipped from V and 0 bases from J, the junction kept 17 bases outside the gene matches. The CDR3 covers 21 residues. Germline-derived CDR1 and CDR2 are WNHNN and SYGVQD (reference sequence). The CDR3 reads CASSDYPGQRFLSSGANVLTF. For the CDR3, the DNA is TGCGCCAGCAGTGATTACCCGGGACAGCGTTTTTTAAGCTCTGGGGCCAACGTCCTGACTTTC.

The gene calls are TRBV12-5 and TRBJ2-1; 9 bases match TRBD2. The CDR3 sequence is 16 residues long. Germline V gene lookup returns CDR1 LGHNT and CDR2 FRNRAP. V was pared by 1 base and J by 8 bases, with 9 bases of the junction left unmatched. The CDR3 coding sequence is TGTGCTAGTGGTTTGGCGTTAGCGGGAGTAATCCATGAGCAGTTCTTC. This codes for CASGLALAGVIHEQFF.

V usage is TRBV27 and J usage is TRBJ1-3; D is unresolved. Looked up from germline, CDR1 is MNHEY and CDR2 is SMNVEV (reference sequence). With 3 bases removed from V and 4 bases from J, the gap between germline ends came to 13 bases. The CDR3 loop spans 15 amino acids. CDR3 in DNA: TGTGCCAGCAGTTTCAATATAAAGACAGGAAACACCATATATTTT. Translating gives CASSFNIKTGNTIYF.

The chain links TRBV19 to TRBJ2-5; D possibly corresponds to TRBD1 (6 bases). The CDR3 is 14 residues long. Germline V gives CDR1 LNHDA, CDR2 SQIVND (reference sequence). V lost 1 base, J lost 5 bases, and 11 bases lay in between. CDR3: CASSIGGRQETQYF. DNA for the CDR3: TGTGCCAGTAGTATAGGGGGGCGTCAGGAGACCCAGTACTTC.

This chain uses TRBV4-2 with TRBJ2-1; no firm D call. Trimming left V 0 bases short and J 5 bases short, with 8 bases between. The CDR3 extends over 14 amino acids. The germline V gene encodes CDR1 LGHNA and CDR2 YNFKEQ. The CDR3 reads CASSQDGDNNEQFF. DNA of the CDR3: TGTGCCAGCAGCCAAGATGGTGACAACAATGAGCAGTTCTTC.

This clone was detected only a few times. The chain carries TRBV4-1 and TRBJ1-1; a possible D gene is TRBD1 (5 bases). The CDR3 sequence is 12 residues long. Per the germline V gene, CDR1 is MGHRA and CDR2 is YSYEKL. Trimming pared 9 bases from V and 8 bases from J, leaving 16 bases between. Here the CDR3 DNA reads TGCGCCAGAGAGTCCCCAGGGAGGGAAGCTTTCTTT. Residues: CARESPGREAFF.

The chain has TRBV9 and TRBJ2-5, with a weak D call TRBD1 (6 bases). V lost 4 bases, J lost 2 bases, and 15 bases lay in between. Germline V CDR1 and CDR2: SGDLS, YYNGEE. The CDR3 totals 15 residues. As DNA, the CDR3 is TGTGCCAGCAGCACTGGGGGCCTACCTCAAGAGACCCAGTACTTC. Protein product: CASSTGGLPQETQYF.

On this clone: Its ends do not fully match the called genes, so a read error is possible. The same CDR3 can be traced to other DNA sequences in this sample. The chain recombines TRBV6-5 with TRBJ1-6; 8 nucleotides agree with TRBD1. The CDR3 has 13 amino acids. The germline V gene has CDR1 MNHEY and CDR2 SVGAGI. The CDR3 region is CASSGQGNSPLHF. Here the CDR3 DNA reads TGTGCCAGCAGTGGACAGGGTAATTCCCCCCTCCACTTT.

This clone came up once. The sample contains more than one DNA sequence encoding this CDR3. The chain joins TRBV15 to TRBJ1-6; tentative D call: TRBD1 (6 bases). Germline V gene data show CDR1 as LNHNV and CDR2 as YYDKDF (reference sequence). V was cut by 8 bases and J by 7 bases, with 15 bases left in between. The CDR3 sequence is 14 residues long. The CDR3 coding sequence is TGTGCCACCCGACCGGGACACCCAAATTCACCCCTCCACTTT. It translates to CATRPGHPNSPLHF.

The rearrangement uses TRBV7-2 and TRBJ1-1; D gene ambiguous. Germline V gene sequence: CDR1 SGHTA, CDR2 FQGNSA. Trimming removed 2 bases from V and 9 bases from J, with 7 bases in between. The CDR3 is made up of 11 amino acids. CDR3 residues: CASSLRDKAFF. For the CDR3, the DNA is TGTGCCAGCAGCTTAAGAGATAAAGCTTTCTTT.

The chain links TRBV18 to TRBJ1-2, with 10 bases that match TRBD1. After removal of 3 bases from V and 0 bases from J, the junction contained 4 bases not matched to a gene. Germline CDR1 KGHSH, CDR2 LQKENI. The CDR3 sequence is 16 residues long. CDR3 sequence reads: CASSPGQGMPNYGYTF. For the CDR3, the DNA is TGTGCCAGCTCACCGGGACAGGGGATGCCTAACTATGGCTACACCTTC.

The chain links TRBV7-6 to TRBJ2-2; 7 bases line up with TRBD2. The CDR3 runs 16 residues. Per germline, CDR1 SGHVS and CDR2 FNYEAQ. V lost 1 base and J lost 5; bases outside the gene matches: 7. In nucleotides, the CDR3 is TGTGCCAGCAGCTTAGGCGGCGCGGGAGTTACCGGGGAGCTGTTTTTT. The encoded protein is CASSLGGAGVTGELFF.

This clone was detected only once. The chain combines TRBV19 with TRBJ2-7; maybe TRBD2 (5 bases). CDR1 and CDR2 (germline): LNHDA, SQIVND (reference sequence). This CDR3 comprises 14 residues. V lost 4 bases to trimming and J lost 2 bases, with 12 bases between them. The CDR3 DNA sequence: TGTGCCAGTAGTAGAAGGGAGCCCCCCTACGAGCAGTACTTC. Translation: CASSRREPPYEQYF.

V is TRBV5-1 and J is TRBJ2-1; 7 bases map to TRBD2. After removal of 5 bases from V and 5 bases from J, the junction contained 7 bases not matched to a gene. The CDR3 runs 14 residues. The germline V gene encodes CDR1 SGHRS and CDR2 YFSETQ. The CDR3 reads CASSRMRGNNEQFF. The CDR3 coding sequence is TGCGCCAGCAGTCGCATGCGGGGGAACAATGAGCAGTTCTTC.

V and J are TRBV13 and TRBJ1-2; 8 positions agree with TRBD1. The germline V gene has CDR1 PRHDT and CDR2 FYEKMQ (reference sequence). The CDR3 is 14 amino acids. The V and J ends lost 4 bases and 4 bases, in that order; junction bases with no gene match: 5. The chain's CDR3 is CASSSRGRGYGYTF. CDR3 bases: TGTGCCAGCAGCTCCAGGGGGCGCGGCTATGGCTACACCTTC.

This chain joins TRBV7-2 and TRBJ2-1; 12 bases agree with TRBD2. There are 15 residues in the CDR3. CDR1 and CDR2 from the germline V gene are SGHTA and FQGNSA. Trimming removed 8 bases from V and 8 bases from J; junction bases left unmatched: 10. The CDR3 DNA reads as TGTGCCAGCGGACCTAGCGGGGGGGCGGGGCATGAGCAGTTCTTC. It codes for CASGPSGGAGHEQFF.

The V and J genes are TRBV7-9 and TRBJ2-5; tentatively, D is TRBD1 (5 bases). V was pared by 8 bases and J by 4 bases, with 8 bases between. The CDR3 runs to 11 residues. Germline-derived CDR1 and CDR2 are SEHNR and FQNEAQ (reference sequence). The CDR3 spells CASQGLETQYF. Written as DNA, the CDR3 is TGTGCCAGCCAGGGATTAGAGACCCAGTACTTC.

Here the CDR3 reads CASSGATVSSYGYTF. The CDR3 nucleotides read TGTGCCAGCAGCGGGGCGACAGTGAGTAGCTATGGCTACACCTTC. The chain has TRBV5-5 and TRBJ1-2, with a possible D match to TRBD1 (5 bases). The CDR3 is 15 amino acids. The ends were cut back, 4 bases at V and 4 bases at J, with 17 bases in the middle. Germline V gene data show CDR1 as SGHKS and CDR2 as YYEKEE (reference sequence). The variable domain in full, with the rest retrieved from reference TRBV5-5 and TRBJ1-2, is DAGVTQSPTHLIKTRGQQVTLRCSPISGHKSVSWYQQVLGQGPQFIFQYYEKEERGRGNFPDRFSARQFPNYSSELNVNALLLGDSALYLCASSGATVSSYGYTFGSGTRLTVV.

The chain is built from TRBV6-1 and TRBJ1-5, with unresolved D. Looked up from germline, CDR1 is MNHNS and CDR2 is SASEGT. With 1 base removed from V and 6 bases from J, the gap between germline ends came to 7 bases. This CDR3 is 13 amino acids long. The CDR3 nucleotides read TGTGCCAGCAGTGAAGGGTCCAGTCAGCCCCAGCATTTT. This codes for CASSEGSSQPQHF.

This clone was detected only a few times. The chain is built from TRBV7-2 and TRBJ1-1; no reliable D call. The CDR3 extends over 15 amino acids. Germline lookup yields CDR1 SGHTA and CDR2 FQGNSA. V was clipped by 0 bases and J by 0 bases, with 8 bases between them. The CDR3 is CASSLAVDMNTEAFF. The CDR3 nucleotides are TGTGCCAGCAGCTTAGCGGTAGACATGAACACTGAAGCTTTCTTT.